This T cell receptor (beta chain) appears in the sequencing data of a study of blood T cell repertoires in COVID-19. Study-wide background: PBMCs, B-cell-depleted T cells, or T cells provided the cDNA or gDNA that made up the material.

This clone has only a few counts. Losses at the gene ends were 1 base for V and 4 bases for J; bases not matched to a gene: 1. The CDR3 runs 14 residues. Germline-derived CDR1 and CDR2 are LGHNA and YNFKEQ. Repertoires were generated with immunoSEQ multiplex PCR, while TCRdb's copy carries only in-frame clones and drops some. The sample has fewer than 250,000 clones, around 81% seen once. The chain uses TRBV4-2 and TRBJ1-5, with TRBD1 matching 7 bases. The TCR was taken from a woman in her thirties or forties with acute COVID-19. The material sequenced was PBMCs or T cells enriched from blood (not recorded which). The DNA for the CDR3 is TGTGCCAGCAGCCAAGCACAGGGGAATCAGCCCCAGCATTTT. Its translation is CASSQAQGNQPQHF.